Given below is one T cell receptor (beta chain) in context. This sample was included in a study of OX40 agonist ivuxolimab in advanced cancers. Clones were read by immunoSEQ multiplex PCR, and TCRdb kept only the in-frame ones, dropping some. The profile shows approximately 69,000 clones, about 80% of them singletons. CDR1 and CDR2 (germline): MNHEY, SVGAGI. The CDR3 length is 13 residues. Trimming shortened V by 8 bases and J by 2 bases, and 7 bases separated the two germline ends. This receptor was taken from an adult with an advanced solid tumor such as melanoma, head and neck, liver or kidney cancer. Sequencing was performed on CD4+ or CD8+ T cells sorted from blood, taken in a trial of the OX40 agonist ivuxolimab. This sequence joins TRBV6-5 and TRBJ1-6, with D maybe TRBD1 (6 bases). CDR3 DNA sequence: TGTGCCAGCCGGGACACCTATAATTCACCCCTCCACTTT. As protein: CASRDTYNSPLHF.